Here is one T cell receptor (beta chain) with its context. Sequencing used immunoSEQ multiplex PCR; TCRdb keeps in-frame clones, though not all of them. The table has about 270,000 clones, roughly 80% seen once. These data come from a study of blood T cell repertoires in COVID-19. The wider study: Acute and convalescent COVID-19 specimens originated in the United States, Italy and Spain. Sample material is recorded as cDNA or gDNA derived from T cells, B-cell-depleted T cells, or PBMCs.

The receptor's source is a human donor with COVID-19, enrolled during active disease. The donor label of this sample is uncertain. The source material was peripheral blood.

CDR3 sequence: CASSEQVSYNEQFF. The DNA of the CDR3 is TGCGCCAGCAGTGAACAGGTGTCCTACAATGAGCAGTTCTTC. The rearrangement links TRBV10-1 to TRBJ2-1; perhaps TRBD1 as D (5 bases). V lost 3 bases, J lost 1 base, and 7 bases lay in between. The CDR3 is made up of 14 amino acids. Germline V lookup: CDR1 WNHNN, CDR2 SYGVQD (reference sequence).